The T cell receptor (beta chain) described here comes from a study of CD8+ T cells in alopecia areata. For the study at large: The study gave treated patients oral tofacitinib at 5 to 10 mg twice daily. Tofacitinib administration persisted for 6 to 18 months, succeeded by 6 months off drug. Study-wide findings and caveats: Numerous expanded lesional clones remained in scalp and blood during tofacitinib. Scalp clonality and expanded CD8+ clones among the top 100 were significantly decreased by tofacitinib.

The treatment here: oral pan-JAK inhibitor, 5-10 mg twice daily. The sequencing template was cDNA reverse transcribed from extracted RNA. The data were produced by immunoSEQ multiplex PCR, yet TCRdb's version contains in-frame clones alone and is incomplete. The table lists hundreds of thousands of clones, 58% of them singletons, with under 2% in the top ten. A remark on this clone: The antigen is not known.

The ends were cut back, 8 bases at V and 7 bases at J, with 15 bases in the middle. Germline CDR1 SNHLY, CDR2 FYNNEI. This CDR3 spans 14 amino acids. This clonotype originated in a human donor with alopecia areata. The sequenced sample was CD4+ T cells sorted from blood, obtained at week 24, from a patient treated with tofacitinib. The rearrangement links TRBV2 to TRBJ1-6, with D possibly TRBD1 on 5 matching bases. Written as DNA, the CDR3 is TGTGCCAGCCTAGGGGCCCTCCGGAATTCACCCCTCCACTTT. Its translation is CASLGALRNSPLHF.